This TCR beta chain was sequenced in a study of neurological immune-mediated disorders. Study-level results: The study found no CDR3 amino acid sequences shared by expanded clones across subjects, suggesting private repertoires in all groups.

The sample holds many counts of this clonotype. The antigen is unknown. The junction had 7 bases not matched to a gene; V was cut back by 1 base and J by 7 bases. CDR3 length: 17 amino acids. Germline values: CDR1 KGHSH, CDR2 LQKENI. The unsorted libraries were prepared from 2 million PBMCs (stored at -80 C). The cDNA came from 5'RACE with 10-nucleotide random UMIs. TCRdb used MiXCR to reprocess the 5' RACE reads, holding one entry per CDR3 protein. The table records tens of thousands of distinct CDR3 sequences, about 25% of them present only once. The rearrangement joins TRBV18 to TRBJ1-6; the match to TRBD1 covers 10 bases. This clonotype was sampled from a woman between 65 and 79 years old in good health. Sequences were obtained from PBMCs. CDR3 region: CASSPLQTGGGNSPLHF. The CDR3 DNA reads TGTGCCAGCTCACCACTCCAGACAGGGGGCGGGAATTCACCCCTCCACTTT.